The clone carrying this T cell receptor (beta chain) has a count of ten or more. Antigen specificity is unknown. CDR3 length: 15 amino acids. The ends lost 7 bases at V and 4 bases at J; junction bases unmatched: 4. CDR1 SNHLY and CDR2 FYNNEI come from the germline V gene. Stated time point: newly diagnosed GD, antithyroid drugs for less than 3 months. With RNA extracted from PBMCs as input, the TCR library was made. The data originate from a study of regulatory T cells in long-lasting Graves disease. Building the TCR beta libraries relied on iRepertoire HTBI primers, and CDR3 regions underwent Arm-PCR. TCRdb analysed the multiplex PCR reads with MiXCR anew, one entry per CDR3 protein. The repertoire holds around 480,000 distinct CDR3 sequences, about 16% seen once, with just under 25% in the top ten. Findings and caveats of the study: Persistent Graves' patients showed reduced TCR diversity versus newly diagnosed patients.

A further study also used this sample, focusing on T cells in Graves' hyperthyroidism and ophthalmopathy. That work states: Absence of ophthalmopathy progression within 18 months defined stable Graves' hyperthyroidism. The HTBI primer set was used in a first-round RT-PCR of the TCR CDR3.

J is TRBJ2-5 and V is TRBV2, with 15 positions matching TRBD2. Sequencing was performed on peripheral blood mononuclear cells (PBMCs), taken at new diagnosis, from a patient treated with antithyroid drugs. The TCR originated in a middle-aged woman with Graves disease. CDR3 nucleotide sequence: TGTGCCAGCACCGGACTAGCGGGGGGGACAGAGACCCAGTACTTC. Translated: CASTGLAGGTETQYF.